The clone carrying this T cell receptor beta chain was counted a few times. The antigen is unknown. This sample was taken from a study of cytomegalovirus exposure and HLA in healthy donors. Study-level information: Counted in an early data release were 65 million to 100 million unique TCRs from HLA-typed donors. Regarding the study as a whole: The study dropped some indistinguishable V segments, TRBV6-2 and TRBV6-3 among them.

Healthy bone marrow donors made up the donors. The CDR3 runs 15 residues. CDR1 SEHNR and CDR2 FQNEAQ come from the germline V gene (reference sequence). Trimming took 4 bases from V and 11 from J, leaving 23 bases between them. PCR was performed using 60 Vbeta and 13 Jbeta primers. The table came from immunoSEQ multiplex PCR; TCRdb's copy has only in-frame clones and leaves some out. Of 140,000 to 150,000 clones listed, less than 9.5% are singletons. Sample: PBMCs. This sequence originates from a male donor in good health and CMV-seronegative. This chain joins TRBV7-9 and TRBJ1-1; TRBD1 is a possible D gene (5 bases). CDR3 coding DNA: TGTGCCAGCAGCTCCTTCGGGGGAAGCCGGACGGGGGCTTTCTTT. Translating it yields CASSSFGGSRTGAFF.